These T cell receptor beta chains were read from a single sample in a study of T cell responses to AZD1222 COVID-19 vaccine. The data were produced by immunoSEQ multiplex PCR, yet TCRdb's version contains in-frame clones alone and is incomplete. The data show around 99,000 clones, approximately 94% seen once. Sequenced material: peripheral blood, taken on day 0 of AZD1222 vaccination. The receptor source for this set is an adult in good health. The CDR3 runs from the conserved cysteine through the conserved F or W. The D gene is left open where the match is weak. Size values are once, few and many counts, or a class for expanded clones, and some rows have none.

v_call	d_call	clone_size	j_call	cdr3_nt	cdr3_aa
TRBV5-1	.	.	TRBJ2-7	TGCGCCAGCAGCTTGGCCGGGGGGCTCTCCTACGAGCAGTACTTC	CASSLAGGLSYEQYF
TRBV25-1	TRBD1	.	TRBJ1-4	TGTGCCAGCAGTCGTACAGGGGAGTATGGTGAAAAACTGTTTTTT	CASSRTGEYGEKLFF
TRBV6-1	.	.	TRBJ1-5	TGTGCCAGCAGTGAATCACGAGGACAGTACAATCAGCCCCAGCATTTT	CASSESRGQYNQPQHF
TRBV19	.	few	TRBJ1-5	TGTGCCAGTAACGAGGGGACCAGCAATCAGCCCCAGCATTTT	CASNEGTSNQPQHF
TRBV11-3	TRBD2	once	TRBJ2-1	TGTGCCAGCAGCTTAGAAACTAGCGGGAGTTACAATGAGCAGTTCTTC	CASSLETSGSYNEQFF
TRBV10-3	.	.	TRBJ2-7	TGTGCCATCAGTGAGGAAGGAGCGGCCTCCTACGAGCAGTACTTC	CAISEEGAASYEQYF
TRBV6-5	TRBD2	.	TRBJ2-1	TGTGCCACCGGGCTAGCGGGAGGCAATGAGCAGTTCTTC	CATGLAGGNEQFF
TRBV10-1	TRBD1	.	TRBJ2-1	TGCGCCAGCAGTGATGGGGACAGGGGGCGGGTCAATGAGCAGTTCTTC	CASSDGDRGRVNEQFF
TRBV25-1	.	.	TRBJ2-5	TGTGCCAGCAGGGAAGATATAGCGAAGACCCAGTACTTC	CASREDIAKTQYF
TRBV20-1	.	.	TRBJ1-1	TGCAGTGCTAGTGGTTCGATCTCGCCCTTGCTTGGCACTGAAGCTTTCTTT	CSASGSISPLLGTEAFF
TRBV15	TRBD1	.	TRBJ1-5	TGTGCCACCAGCAGAGATGGTACAGGACAGGGGCTGGGGCCCCAGCATTTT	CATSRDGTGQGLGPQHF
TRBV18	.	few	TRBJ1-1	TGTGCCAGCTCACCACAGGAGCATATGAACACTGAAGCTTTCTTT	CASSPQEHMNTEAFF
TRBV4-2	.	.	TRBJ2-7	TGTGCCAGCAGCCAAGGGGCAGGGATAACTTACGAGCAGTACTTC	CASSQGAGITYEQYF
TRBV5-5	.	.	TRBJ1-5	TGTGCCAGCAGCTTGGATCCCCCTGGGGCGGGCCGTCAGCCCCAGCATTTT	CASSLDPPGAGRQPQHF